The 29 T cell receptor beta chains listed next were all sequenced from one sample in a study of T cell responses to AZD1222 COVID-19 vaccine. Clones were read by immunoSEQ multiplex PCR, and TCRdb kept only the in-frame ones, dropping some. Here the sample spans about 140,000 clones, about 86% being singletons. Source: peripheral blood, taken on day 0 of AZD1222 vaccination. These receptors were taken from an adult in good health.

The chain combines TRBV30 with TRBJ2-1, with D tentatively TRBD2 (6 bases). The germline V gene has CDR1 GTSNPN and CDR2 SVGIG (reference sequence). This CDR3 comprises 13 residues. V was clipped by 3 bases and J by 8 bases, with 14 bases between them. The CDR3 region has the DNA TGTGCCTGGAGCGACACATCGGGAGATGAGCAGTTCTTC. It encodes CAWSDTSGDEQFF.

The V gene is TRBV5-6, the J gene TRBJ1-2; 7 bases are a match to TRBD1. CDR3 size: 13 residues. The ends lost 4 bases at V and 8 bases at J; junction bases unmatched: 8. Germline CDR1 is SGHDT and CDR2 is YYEEEE. The CDR3 protein is CASSLPQGEGYTF. The DNA for the CDR3 is TGTGCCAGCAGCCTCCCCCAGGGGGAAGGCTACACCTTC.

For the CDR3, the DNA is TGTGCCAGCTCACCCGGGACAGGGCGTCGCGAGCAGTACTTC. It is translated as CASSPGTGRREQYF. The chain links TRBV18 to TRBJ2-7; 9 nucleotides agree with TRBD1. Germline-derived CDR1 and CDR2 are KGHSH and LQKENI. V trimming: 3 bases; J trimming: 6 bases; junction bases outside the gene matches: 6. The CDR3 is 14 amino acids.

This chain joins TRBV19 and TRBJ2-3; TRBD2 matches 10 bases. The CDR3 totals 17 residues. V dropped 6 bases and J dropped 3; count of bases not matched to a gene: 12. CDR1 is LNHDA, CDR2 SQIVND, per germline (reference sequence). CDR3 protein: CASRDHGTGLATDTQYF. Written as DNA, the CDR3 is TGTGCCAGTAGAGATCATGGAACGGGACTAGCGACAGATACGCAGTATTTT. The full variable domain, in which reference TRBV19 and TRBJ2-3 provide the parts outside the CDR3, is DGGITQSPKYLFRKEGQNVTLSCEQNLNHDAMYWYRQDPGQGLRLIYYSQIVNDFQKGDIAEGYSVSREKKESFPLTVTSAQKNPTAFYLCASRDHGTGLATDTQYFGPGTRLTVL.

V and J are TRBV30 and TRBJ2-7; the D gene is possibly TRBD2 (7 bases). V was shortened by 3 bases and J by 4 bases, with 16 bases between the two germline ends. CDR1 GTSNPN and CDR2 SVGIG come from the germline V gene (reference sequence). There are 14 residues in the CDR3. CDR3 in DNA: TGTGCCTGGAGCCGGGGGGCCCTCAAATACGAGCAGTACTTC. Encoded protein: CAWSRGALKYEQYF.

As to this clone: It is unclear where the CDR3 begins or ends on the DNA, so no DNA is shown, and the CDR3 is as TCRdb lists it. V is TRBV9 and J is TRBJ1-2; the table's D call TRBD1 went unverified against the DNA. The CDR3 extends over 13 residues, inclusive of both ends. Germline assignment: CDR1 SGDLS and CDR2 YYNGEE. The CDR3 sequence is CASSVGLGAAVTF.

This chain links TRBV27 with TRBJ1-2; D not certain. The germline V gene encodes CDR1 MNHEY and CDR2 SMNVEV (reference sequence). The CDR3 has 14 residues. Trimming shortened V by 7 bases and J by 2 bases, and 14 bases separated the two germline ends. In DNA form, the CDR3 reads TGTGCCAGCACCTCCCCGGGAGTAAACTATGGCTACACCTTC. Encoded protein: CASTSPGVNYGYTF.

V is TRBV12-3 or TRBV12-4 and J is TRBJ1-5; D remains ambiguous. Trimming took 6 bases from V and 7 from J, leaving 13 bases between them. The CDR3 contains 13 residues. The CDR3 sequence is CASRAVAAQPQHF. Written as DNA, the CDR3 is TGTGCCAGCAGGGCGGTTGCGGCCCAGCCCCAGCATTTT.

This clone was detected ten times or more. This chain links TRBV3-1 (or the pseudogene TRBV3-2) with TRBJ2-2, with 10 nucleotides matching TRBD2. The CDR3 totals 15 residues. Germline loops: CDR1 LGHDT, CDR2 YNNKEL (reference sequence). The V gene end was trimmed by 1 base and the J gene end by 6 bases; junction bases not matched to a gene: 2. The CDR3 DNA reads as TGTGCCAGCAGCCAAGGTCTAGCGGGAGCCGGGGAGCTGTTTTTT. Its translation is CASSQGLAGAGELFF.

The genes are TRBV19 and TRBJ2-2, with 7 bases aligning to TRBD2. From germline, CDR1 is LNHDA and CDR2 SQIVND (reference sequence). The CDR3 loop spans 14 amino acids. With 6 bases clipped from V and 1 base from J, the junction kept 2 bases outside the gene matches. The CDR3 here is CASRTSVNTGELFF. For the CDR3, the DNA is TGTGCCAGTAGAACTAGCGTGAACACCGGGGAGCTGTTTTTT.

This chain uses TRBV5-8 with TRBJ1-5; D might be TRBD1 (5 bases). The CDR3 runs 15 residues. CDR1 is SGHTS and CDR2 is YDEGEE in the germline V gene. The germline V and J ends were trimmed by 4 bases and 6 bases, with 17 bases remaining between them. The CDR3: CASSPGGRGFQPQHF. The DNA for the CDR3 is TGTGCCAGCAGCCCCGGTGGAAGGGGCTTTCAGCCCCAGCATTTT. The full variable domain, in which reference TRBV5-8 and TRBJ1-5 provide the parts outside the CDR3, is EAGVTQSPTHLIKTRGQQATLRCSPISGHTSVYWYQQALGLGLQFLLWYDEGEERNRGNFPPRFSGRQFPNYSSELNVNALELEDSALYLCASSPGGRGFQPQHFGDGTRLSIL.

This clone was seen a single time. The chain combines TRBV30 with TRBJ1-5, with 7 bases fitting TRBD1. After removal of 5 bases from V and 8 bases from J, the junction contained 9 bases not matched to a gene. The CDR3 has 13 residues. Germline CDR1 and CDR2: GTSNPN and SVGIG (reference sequence). CDR3 sequence: CAWSGQPGEPQHF. CDR3 DNA: TGTGCCTGGTCGGGACAGCCAGGAGAGCCCCAGCATTTT. The full variable domain, its missing parts supplied by reference TRBV30 and TRBJ1-5, is SQTIHQWPATLVQPVGSPLSLECTVEGTSNPNLYWYRQAAGRGLQLLFYSVGIGQISSEVPQNLSASRPQDRQFILSSKKLLLSDSGFYLCAWSGQPGEPQHFGDGTRLSIL.

V is TRBV7-3 and J is TRBJ2-7; unclear D gene. Trimming pared 5 bases from V and 0 bases from J, leaving 8 bases between. Germline CDR1 SGHTA, CDR2 FQGTGA. This CDR3 comprises 13 residues. The DNA of the CDR3 is TGTGCCAGCAGCCCCGTTCCCTCCTACGAGCAGTACTTC. Its translation is CASSPVPSYEQYF.

The rearrangement uses TRBV5-4 and TRBJ1-2; the match to TRBD1 covers 8 bases. Germline V gene sequence: CDR1 SGHNT, CDR2 YYREEE (reference sequence). CDR3 length: 14 amino acids. Losses at the gene ends were 0 bases for V and 7 bases for J; bases not matched to a gene: 5. The CDR3 loop is CASSLVDRGFGYTF. CDR3 nucleotides: TGTGCCAGCAGCTTGGTTGACAGGGGTTTTGGCTACACCTTC.

The genes are TRBV18 and TRBJ2-1; tentatively, D is TRBD2 (5 bases). The germline gives CDR1 KGHSH, CDR2 LQKENI. This CDR3 has 13 residues. V was pared by 0 bases and J by 9 bases, with 9 bases between. CDR3 bases: TGTGCCAGCTCACCACCGGCGAGGGCTGAGCAGTTCTTC. Amino acids: CASSPPARAEQFF.

The chain carries TRBV27 and TRBJ2-7; 13 bases map to TRBD2. Germline trimming cut 7 bases from V and 12 bases from J; bases unmatched to any gene: 15. The CDR3 runs to 15 residues. Germline CDR1 and CDR2: MNHEY and SMNVEV (reference sequence). CDR3 DNA: TGTGCCAGCACTAAGGCCGGGACTAGCGGGATTCATCTGTACTTC. It is translated as CASTKAGTSGIHLYF.

The chain carries TRBV6-2 or TRBV6-3 and TRBJ1-2; tentatively, D is TRBD1 (5 bases). This CDR3 region has 14 residues. V lost 4 bases, J lost 1 base, and 10 bases lay in between. CDR1 is MNHEY, CDR2 SVGEGT, per germline. The CDR3 loop is CASSSSGGNYGYTF. CDR3 sequence (DNA): TGTGCCAGCAGTTCCTCCGGGGGTAACTATGGCTACACCTTC.

V usage is TRBV5-1 and J usage is TRBJ1-4, with 7 positions matching TRBD1. Germline V CDR1 and CDR2: SGHRS, YFSETQ. The V segment lost 5 bases and the J segment 0 bases; nucleotides outside the gene matches: 4. This CDR3 has 15 residues. The CDR3 region has the DNA TGCGCCAGCAGAGGGACAGCGGCAACTAATGAAAAACTGTTTTTT. Its translation: CASRGTAATNEKLFF.

The CDR3 is CASSYSGGRNYEQYF. CDR3 DNA sequence: TGTGCCAGCAGTTACTCGGGCGGGAGGAACTACGAGCAGTACTTC. The genes are TRBV6-6 and TRBJ2-7; the match to TRBD2 covers 8 bases. J gave up 3 bases and V 0 bases, and 4 bases lay outside the gene matches. The germline V gene has CDR1 MNHNY and CDR2 SVGAGI (reference sequence). The CDR3 has 15 amino acids.

The chain employs TRBV5-5 and TRBJ1-2; D remains unclear. Germline V gene lookup returns CDR1 SGHKS and CDR2 YYEKEE (reference sequence). Trimming shortened V by 4 bases and J by 6 bases, and 22 bases separated the two germline ends. The CDR3 has 16 residues. The CDR3 DNA reads as TGTGCCAGCAGCCAAATGTTTAGTGTAGGCTGGGATGGCTACACCTTC. It is translated as CASSQMFSVGWDGYTF.

The chain couples TRBV7-2 to TRBJ2-1; TRBD2 aligns across 12 bases. The V gene end was trimmed by 2 bases and the J gene end by 0 bases; junction bases not matched to a gene: 8. CDR1 and CDR2 from the germline V gene are SGHTA and FQGNSA. The CDR3 totals 19 residues. The CDR3 spells CASSLLAGGPRSSYNEQFF. For the CDR3, the DNA is TGTGCCAGCAGCTTACTAGCGGGAGGGCCCCGGAGCTCCTACAATGAGCAGTTCTTC.

V and J are TRBV6-6 and TRBJ2-3, with D tentatively TRBD2 (6 bases). CDR1 and CDR2 (germline): MNHNY, SVGAGI (reference sequence). The V end lost 5 bases, the J end lost 0 bases, and 18 bases lay between the germline ends. The CDR3 is 17 amino acids. CDR3 protein: CASSRGALGLSTDTQYF. The CDR3 bases are TGTGCCAGCAGTCGCGGGGCTCTAGGCCTTAGCACAGATACGCAGTATTTT.

V is TRBV6-2 or TRBV6-3 and J is TRBJ2-3, with a weak D call TRBD2 (6 bases). Trimming took off 6 bases at V and 7 bases at J, with 14 bases between the two ends. The germline CDR1 and CDR2 sequences are MNHEY and SVGEGT. This CDR3 region has 13 residues. The CDR3: CASSRSGGNTQYF. In nucleotides, the CDR3 is TGTGCCAGCAGCCGAAGTGGCGGGAATACGCAGTATTTT.

V is TRBV4-2 and J is TRBJ1-1, with D unresolved. V was clipped by 2 bases and J by 1 base, with 11 bases between them. The CDR3 is 15 amino acids. Germline assignment: CDR1 LGHNA and CDR2 YNFKEQ. The CDR3 DNA reads as TGTGCCAGCAGCCAACCTGGGCACGGGAACACTGAAGCTTTCTTT. The encoded protein is CASSQPGHGNTEAFF.

J is TRBJ1-5 and V is TRBV30; D call uncertain. This CDR3 is built from 17 residues. Germline V gene sequence: CDR1 GTSNPN, CDR2 SVGIG (reference sequence). V shed 1 base and J shed 4 bases, with 20 bases lying between them. CDR3 DNA sequence: TGTGCCTGGAGTGGCATGACGTCCCCTGGTGGGAATCAGCCCCAGCATTTT. As protein: CAWSGMTSPGGNQPQHF.

This chain connects TRBV11-1 to TRBJ2-4; 8 nucleotides line up with TRBD1. Trimming took 5 bases from V and 1 from J; bases not matched to a gene: 4. There are 15 residues in the CDR3. Germline values: CDR1 SGHAT, CDR2 FQDESV (reference sequence). The CDR3 nucleotides are TGTGCCAGCAGCCCCCGGGACAGGGCCAAAAACATTCAGTACTTC. Translation: CASSPRDRAKNIQYF.

This clone is judged medium-sized. This chain joins TRBV12-3 or TRBV12-4 and TRBJ2-1; D is tentatively TRBD1 or TRBD2 (5 bases each). V dropped 8 bases and J dropped 10 bases, with 18 bases sitting between them. The CDR3 has 13 amino acids. The DNA for the CDR3 is TGTGCCAGCGCGTGGCTAGTTGGGGGAGAGCAGTTCTTC. Amino acids: CASAWLVGGEQFF.

This chain joins TRBV10-3 and TRBJ1-5; TRBD1 might be the D (6 bases). CDR1 and CDR2 (germline): ENHRY, SYGVKD. This CDR3 region has 16 residues. V lost 2 bases to trimming and J lost 3 bases, with 14 bases between them. DNA of the CDR3: TGTGCCATCAGTGAGGGGGGCCGGGACAACAATCAGCCCCAGCATTTT. Its protein product is CAISEGGRDNNQPQHF.

This sequence joins TRBV3-1 (or the pseudogene TRBV3-2) and TRBJ2-5, with D maybe TRBD1 (6 bases). Germline-derived CDR1 and CDR2 are LGHDT and YNNKEL (reference sequence). V was trimmed by 1 base and J by 3 bases, leaving 9 bases between them. The CDR3 has 14 residues. In DNA form, the CDR3 reads TGTGCCAGCAGCCAAGCATCAGGGGAAGAGACCCAGTACTTC. Translation: CASSQASGEETQYF.